This is a list of T cell receptor beta chains from one sample in a study of blood T cell repertoires in COVID-19. The repertoire was sequenced with immunoSEQ multiplex PCR; TCRdb's copy has only in-frame clones and lacks some. Here the sample spans some 150,000 clones, about 90% being singletons. The sequencing sample was made of peripheral blood. These receptors were collected from a woman aged 60 to 75 with acute or convalescent COVID-19. CDR3s include the opening cysteine and the closing phenylalanine or tryptophan. The order of the fields is D gene, V gene, clone size, J gene, CDR3 DNA, CDR3 protein. The D gene is left open where the match is weak. Rows may omit the clone size; those that give it use once, few, many or a size class.

-	TRBV30	-	TRBJ1-5	TGTGCCTGGAGTGTTCAGGACAGTGTTACAAAAACTAATCAGCCCCAGCATTTT	CAWSVQDSVTKTNQPQHF
-	TRBV3-1/TRBV3-2	few	TRBJ1-2	TGTGCCAGCAGCCAAGAGGGAGGGGACGGCTACACCTTC	CASSQEGGDGYTF
TRBD1	TRBV2	-	TRBJ1-1	TGTGCCAGCAGTGTGCAGGGGGCAGGAACTGAAGCTTTCTTT	CASSVQGAGTEAFF
-	TRBV7-7	-	TRBJ1-1	TGTGCTAGCAGCTTAGCGCCGCGACAGCCTAACACTGAAGCTTTCTTT	CASSLAPRQPNTEAFF
-	TRBV20-1	-	TRBJ2-7	TGCAGTGCTAGTACAGGGAACCCCTACGAGCAGTACTTC	CSASTGNPYEQYF
TRBD2	TRBV11-2	-	TRBJ2-5	TGTGCCAGCAGCTTAGTAGCGGGGGGGGCAGAGACCCAGTACTTC	CASSLVAGGAETQYF
-	TRBV9	-	TRBJ1-3	TGTGCCAGCAGCGTAGCAAGGGGCACCATATATTTT	CASSVARGTIYF
TRBD2	TRBV5-1	-	TRBJ2-1	TGCGCCAGCAGCCCCCGGGGGGGGGCCGACAATGAGCAGTTCTTC	CASSPRGGADNEQFF
TRBD1	TRBV5-1	-	TRBJ1-4	TGCGCCAGCAGCTTGGGGGGACAGCTGACCTTAAAACTGTTTTTT	CASSLGGQLTLKLFF
TRBD1	TRBV28	-	TRBJ1-5	TGTGCCAGCAGGTCAGGGGGAGGCAATCAGCCCCAGCATTTT	CASRSGGGNQPQHF
TRBD1	TRBV7-8	-	TRBJ2-1	TGTGCCAGCAGCGCACGGACAGGATACAATGAGCAGTTCTTC	CASSARTGYNEQFF
-	TRBV6-6	-	TRBJ2-5	TGTGCCAGCAGTCCACAGGGCTGGACCCAGTACTTC	CASSPQGWTQYF
TRBD1	TRBV6-5	-	TRBJ1-5	TGTGCCAGCAGTCCGGGACAGGGGGGGAAGGCCCAGCATTTT	CASSPGQGGKAQHF
-	TRBV9	-	TRBJ2-1	TGTGCCAGCAGCAAAACCCAGGGTCATGAGCAGTTCTTC	CASSKTQGHEQFF